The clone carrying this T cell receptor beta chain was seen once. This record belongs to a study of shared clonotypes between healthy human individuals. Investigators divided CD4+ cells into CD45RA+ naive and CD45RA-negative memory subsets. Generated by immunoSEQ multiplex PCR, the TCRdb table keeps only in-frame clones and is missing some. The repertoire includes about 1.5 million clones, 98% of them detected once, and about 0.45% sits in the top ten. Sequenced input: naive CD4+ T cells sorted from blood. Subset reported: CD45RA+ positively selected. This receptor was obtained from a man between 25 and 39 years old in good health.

CDR3 sequence: CASSTPGTGGYEQYF. CDR3 nucleotide sequence: TGTGCCAGTAGTACCCCCGGGACAGGGGGGTACGAGCAGTACTTC. V usage is TRBV19 and J usage is TRBJ2-7; 11 positions agree with TRBD1. J gave up 4 bases and V 4 bases, and 6 bases lay outside the gene matches. This CDR3 comprises 15 residues. Germline V lookup: CDR1 LNHDA, CDR2 SQIVND (reference sequence).